A selection of T cell receptor beta chains follows, all from one sample in a study of cytomegalovirus exposure and HLA in healthy donors. Libraries were prepared by immunoSEQ multiplex PCR; TCRdb keeps only in-frame clonotypes and omits some of them. The table has over 150,000 clones, around 79% seen once. The sample comprised PBMCs. Source of these receptors: a man in his thirties or forties in good health and CMV-seropositive. CDR3s include the opening cysteine and the closing phenylalanine or tryptophan. The order of the fields is CDR3 DNA, CDR3 protein, clone size, V gene, D gene, J gene. The D gene is left open where the match is weak. Rows may omit the clone size; those that give it use once, few, many or a size class.

TGTGCCTGGGGGCTAGCGGAAGTCCGGACCCAGTACTTC CAWGLAEVRTQYF . TRBV30 TRBD2 TRBJ2-5
TGCGCCAGCAGCCCCTGGACAGAGGGGCTTACTAATGAAAAACTGTTTTTT CASSPWTEGLTNEKLFF . TRBV4-1 . TRBJ1-4
TGTGCCATCAGTGAGAATAGCGATACGCAGTATTTT CAISENSDTQYF . TRBV10-3 . TRBJ2-3
TGTGCCAGCAGTTTGGGACTAGCGGGAGGCCCTAGCACAGATACGCAGTATTTT CASSLGLAGGPSTDTQYF . TRBV28 TRBD2 TRBJ2-3
TGTGCCAGCAGCTTAGGAGGGGGACTAAACAATGAGCAGTTCTTC CASSLGGGLNNEQFF . TRBV7-9 . TRBJ2-1
TGTGCCAGCAGCTTAGCTAGGGGCCTAAACACTGAAGCTTTCTTT CASSLARGLNTEAFF once TRBV11-2 . TRBJ1-1
TGTGCCAGCAGCCAATCAGCGGGACAGGGAGATTTGACTGAAGCTTTCTTT CASSQSAGQGDLTEAFF once TRBV4-2 TRBD1 TRBJ1-1
TGTGCCAGCAGGGGGACAGGGAGCTACGAGCAGTACTTC CASRGTGSYEQYF . TRBV6-5 TRBD1 TRBJ2-7
TGTGCCAGCAGCCCCCTGGAGACCCAGTACTTC CASSPLETQYF . TRBV6-1 . TRBJ2-5
TGTGCCAGCCGAGACTGGGGAGAGGCTTTCTTT CASRDWGEAFF . TRBV2 . TRBJ1-1
TGTGCCAGCGGGACAGGTTCTTTGGGCTATGGCTACACCTTC CASGTGSLGYGYTF . TRBV28 TRBD1 TRBJ1-2
TGTGCCAGCAGTCCGGGACAGGGAAACACCATATATTTT CASSPGQGNTIYF . TRBV2 TRBD1 TRBJ1-3
TGCGCCAGCAGCCACTCAACAGGGGGGGGTCAGCCCCAGCATTTT CASSHSTGGGQPQHF . TRBV4-1 TRBD1 TRBJ1-5
TGTGCCAGCAGCTTAGAGTCGCGGGGTCGCGAGCAGTTCTTC CASSLESRGREQFF . TRBV11-2 . TRBJ2-1
TGTGCCTCCTCTCGCCAGGGGGCTCAGGAGACCCAGTACTTC CASSRQGAQETQYF . TRBV19 TRBD1 TRBJ2-5
TGTGCCAGCAGCTTGGGGGGCTCCTACAATGAGCAGTTCTTC CASSLGGSYNEQFF . TRBV7-7 . TRBJ2-1
TGTGCCAGCCGTCGGACAGTCAATCAGCCCCAGCATTTT CASRRTVNQPQHF once TRBV27 . TRBJ1-5
TGTGCCAGCACAGCACAGGGGAGCACTGAAGCTTTCTTT CASTAQGSTEAFF . TRBV6-6 TRBD1 TRBJ1-1
TGTGCCAGCAGCTTAGGTCAAAATCAGCCCCAGCATTTT CASSLGQNQPQHF . TRBV7-9 . TRBJ1-5
TGTGCCAGCAGACTCACAGGGGCCGGAAACACCATATATTTT CASRLTGAGNTIYF . TRBV28 TRBD1 TRBJ1-3
TGTGCCAGCAGCAGGAAGGGGTCCGGAAACACCATATATTTT CASSRKGSGNTIYF few TRBV11-3 . TRBJ1-3
TGTGCCAGCAGTTTCACTAGCGGGGCCTACAATGAGCAGTTCTTC CASSFTSGAYNEQFF . TRBV6-5 TRBD2 TRBJ2-1
TGCGCCAGCAGCTTGGGTCCAGACAGGGCTCAGGACTATGGCTACACCTTC CASSLGPDRAQDYGYTF . TRBV5-1 TRBD1 TRBJ1-2
TGTGCCAGCAGATCCTTGTCAGGGGTTAATAGCAATCAGCCCCAGCATTTT CASRSLSGVNSNQPQHF . TRBV27 . TRBJ1-5
TGTGCCAGCAGAGAAGAGCGACAGGGCCCTGGAAACACCATATATTTT CASREERQGPGNTIYF . TRBV7-9 TRBD1 TRBJ1-3
TGTGCCATTTCCTTGGGGGGTACAGCACCCCTCCACTTT CAISLGGTAPLHF . TRBV10-3 . TRBJ1-6
TGCGCCAGCAGCTTGGGTACAGGGGGGAACACTGAAGCTTTCTTT CASSLGTGGNTEAFF . TRBV5-1 TRBD1 TRBJ1-1
TGTGCCAGCAGCCCACCTTCACCCGGGACTAGCGGGAGTTACGAGCAGTACTTC CASSPPSPGTSGSYEQYF . TRBV11-2 TRBD2 TRBJ2-7